The following is a T cell receptor beta chain sequence with its context. Its cognate antigen is unknown. Sequencing was performed with immunoSEQ multiplex PCR; in TCRdb, only in-frame clones are kept and a portion is missing. The profile shows approximately 80,000 clones, approximately 83% of them singletons. The CDR3 length is 14 residues. The germline gives CDR1 SNHLY, CDR2 FYNNEI. Trimming stripped 6 bases from V and 4 bases from J, with 12 bases between. These data come from a study of T cell responses to AZD1222 COVID-19 vaccine. Study observations and caveats: CD4 TCRs covered the whole spike, strongest at regions 160-218 and 743-854. Just a handful of AZD1222 recipients were seropositive at baseline. Researchers took repertoire samples only after the peak T cell response had come. Donors skewed white British and female; clonal diversity was possibly underestimated.

The specimen comprised peripheral blood, sampled 28 days after the second AZD1222 dose. V and J are TRBV2 and TRBJ1-4; D gene unclear. The origin of this receptor is an adult who received the AZD1222 COVID-19 vaccine. The CDR3 sequence is CASSALTFNEKLFF. The CDR3 nucleotides are TGTGCCAGCAGCGCCCTAACATTTAATGAAAAACTGTTTTTT. Full variable domain (remainder filled in from reference TRBV2 and TRBJ1-4): EPEVTQTPSHQVTQMGQEVILRCVPISNHLYFYWYRQILGQKVEFLVSFYNNEISEKSEIFDDQFSVERPDGSNFTLKIRSTKLEDSAMYFCASSALTFNEKLFFGSGTQLSVL.